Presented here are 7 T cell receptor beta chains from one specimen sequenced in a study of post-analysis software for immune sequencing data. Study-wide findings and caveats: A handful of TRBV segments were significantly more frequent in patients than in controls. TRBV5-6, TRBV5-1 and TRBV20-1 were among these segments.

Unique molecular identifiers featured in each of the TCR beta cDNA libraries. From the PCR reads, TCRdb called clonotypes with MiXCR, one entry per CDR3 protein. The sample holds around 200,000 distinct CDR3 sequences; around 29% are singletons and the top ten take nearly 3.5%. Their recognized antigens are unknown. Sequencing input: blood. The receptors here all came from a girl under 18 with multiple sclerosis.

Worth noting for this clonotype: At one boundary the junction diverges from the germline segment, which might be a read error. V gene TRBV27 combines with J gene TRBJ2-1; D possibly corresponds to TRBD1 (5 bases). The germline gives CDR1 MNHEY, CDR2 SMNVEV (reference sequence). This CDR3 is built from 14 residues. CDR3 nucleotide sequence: TGTGCCAGCAGTACTATGACAGATTACAATGGGCAGTTCTTC. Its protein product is CASSTMTDYNGQFF.

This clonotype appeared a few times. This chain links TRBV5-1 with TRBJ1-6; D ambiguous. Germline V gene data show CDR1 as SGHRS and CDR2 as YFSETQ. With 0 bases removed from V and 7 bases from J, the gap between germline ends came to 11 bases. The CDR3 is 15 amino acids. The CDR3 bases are TGCGCCAGCAGCTTGGGCCCAAGCGGGAATTCACCCCTCCACTTT. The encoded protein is CASSLGPSGNSPLHF. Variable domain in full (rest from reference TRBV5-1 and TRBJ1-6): KAGVTQTPRYLIKTRGQQVTLSCSPISGHRSVSWYQQTPGQGLQFLFEYFSETQRNKGNFPGRFSGRQFSNSRSEMNVSTLELGDSALYLCASSLGPSGNSPLHFGNGTRLTVT.

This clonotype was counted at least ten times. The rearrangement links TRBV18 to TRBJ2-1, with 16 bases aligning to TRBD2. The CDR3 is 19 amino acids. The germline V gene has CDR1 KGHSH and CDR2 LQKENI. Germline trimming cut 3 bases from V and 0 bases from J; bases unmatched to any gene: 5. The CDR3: CASSPPGLAGGNSYNEQFF. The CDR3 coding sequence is TGTGCCAGCTCACCCCCGGGACTAGCGGGAGGGAACTCCTACAATGAGCAGTTCTTC. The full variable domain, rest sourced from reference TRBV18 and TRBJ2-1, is NAGVMQNPRHLVRRRGQEARLRCSPMKGHSHVYWYRQLPEEGLKFMVYLQKENIIDESGMPKERFSAEFPKEGPSILRIQQVVRGDSAAYFCASSPPGLAGGNSYNEQFFGPGTRLTVL.

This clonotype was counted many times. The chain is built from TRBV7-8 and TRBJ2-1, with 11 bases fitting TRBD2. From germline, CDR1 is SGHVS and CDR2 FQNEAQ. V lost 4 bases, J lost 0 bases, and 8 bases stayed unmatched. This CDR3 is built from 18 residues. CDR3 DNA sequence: TGTGCCAGCAGCTCCGGGACTAGCGGCAGGAGCTCCTACAATGAGCAGTTCTTC. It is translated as CASSSGTSGRSSYNEQFF.

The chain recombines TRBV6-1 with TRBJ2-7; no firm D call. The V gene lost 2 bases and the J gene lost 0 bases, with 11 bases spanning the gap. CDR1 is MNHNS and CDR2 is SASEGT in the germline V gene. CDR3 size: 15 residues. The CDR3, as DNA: TGTGCCAGCAGTGAAATGCAGGTTTACTCCTACGAGCAGTACTTC. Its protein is CASSEMQVYSYEQYF.

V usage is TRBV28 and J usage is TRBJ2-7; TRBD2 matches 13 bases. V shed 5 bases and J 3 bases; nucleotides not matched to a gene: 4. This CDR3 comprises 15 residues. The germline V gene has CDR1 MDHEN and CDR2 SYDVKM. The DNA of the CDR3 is TGTGCCAGCAGTCGGACTAGCGGGAGTGTCTACGAGCAGTACTTC. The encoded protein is CASSRTSGSVYEQYF.

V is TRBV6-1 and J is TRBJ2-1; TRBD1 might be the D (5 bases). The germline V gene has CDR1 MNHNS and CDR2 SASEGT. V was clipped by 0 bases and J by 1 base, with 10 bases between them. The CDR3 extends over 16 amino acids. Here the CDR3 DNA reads TGTGCCAGCAGTGAAGCATCAGGGCCATCCTACAATGAGCAGTTCTTC. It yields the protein CASSEASGPSYNEQFF.